Detailed here is one T cell receptor (beta chain). This clone was detected a few times. Its antigen is unknown. No clone much larger than this one lies a single base away; base qualities are absent. The data belong to a study of control samples from healthy donors and cancer patients (dated by TCRdb to 2020 to 2021). Relative to germline, V is missing 3 bases and J is missing 6 bases, with 8 bases of the junction outside any gene match. Spanning cysteine to phenylalanine, the CDR3 consists of 16 amino acids. The CDR3 DNA has 48 bases and is translated from base 1. CDR1 and CDR2, looked up from the germline V gene (reference sequence), are LNHDA and SQIVND. To prepare the library, the immunoSEQ multiplex PCR assay was applied. TCRdb limited this immuneACCESS table to in-frame rearrangements with V and J called. A share of clones is missing; checked studies link under half to unresolved V genes, and the rest is unexplained. Across this sample there are approximately 76,000 clones, with 65% to 90% seen only once. Jointly, the top ten make up roughly 10% of the sample.

The receptor comes from a man in his sixties with head and neck cancer. The source material was PBMCs. The chain is encoded by TRBV19 joined to TRBJ2-1; 10 junctional bases match TRBD1. The CDR3 here reads CASSITGQGSFNEQFF. The nucleotide sequence is TGTGCCAGTAGTATTACGGGACAGGGGTCTTTCAATGAGCAGTTCTTC.